A selection of T cell receptor beta chains follows, all from one sample in a study of metastatic and nonmetastatic thyroid tumors. TCRdb re-called the PCR reads via MiXCR. The sample has 27,000 or so clones, approximately 16% seen once. The sample was blood. These receptor sequences come from a male donor with papillary thyroid cancer or a benign thyroid nodule (not recorded which). Some clones in this sample may be carry-over from other donors' samples. Each CDR3 is given with its conserved first and last residue. Fields, in order: V gene, J gene, clone size, D gene, CDR3 DNA, CDR3 protein. A D gene is named only where the DNA matches it firmly. Where a row states a size, it is once, few, many or the class of an expanded clone; other rows omit it.

v_gene: TRBV12-3/TRBV12-4; j_gene: TRBJ1-2; abundance: few; d_gene: .; CDR3nt: TGTCCCAGCAGTTTGGGTCCGCCTGGCTACACCTTC; CDR3aa: CPSSLGPPGYTF
v_gene: TRBV2; j_gene: TRBJ1-2; abundance: .; d_gene: .; CDR3nt: TGTGCCAGCAGTGAAGTTCTTCGAGACAGGAACTATGGCTACACCTTC; CDR3aa: CASSEVLRDRNYGYTF
v_gene: TRBV4-2; j_gene: TRBJ1-2; abundance: many; d_gene: .; CDR3nt: TGTGCCAGCAGCCAAGGGACAGACTATGGCTACACCTTC; CDR3aa: CASSQGTDYGYTF
v_gene: TRBV24-1; j_gene: TRBJ2-2; abundance: many; d_gene: .; CDR3nt: TGTGCCACCAGTGGGCTCGGTAGCGGGGAGCTGTTTTTT; CDR3aa: CATSGLGSGELFF
v_gene: TRBV7-2; j_gene: TRBJ2-7; abundance: many; d_gene: TRBD2; CDR3nt: TGTGCCAGCAGCTTTAATTTTGCGGGAGGTAAATACGAGCAGTACTTC; CDR3aa: CASSFNFAGGKYEQYF
v_gene: TRBV29-1; j_gene: TRBJ1-1; abundance: many; d_gene: .; CDR3nt: TGCAGCGTTACCTCCGGACTGACAAACACTGAAGCTTTCTTT; CDR3aa: CSVTSGLTNTEAFF
v_gene: TRBV10-3; j_gene: TRBJ1-5; abundance: many; d_gene: .; CDR3nt: TGTGCCATCAGCAAGGGAGCTGGAAATCAGCCCCAGCATTTT; CDR3aa: CAISKGAGNQPQHF
v_gene: TRBV6-5; j_gene: TRBJ2-1; abundance: many; d_gene: TRBD2; CDR3nt: TGTGCCAGCAGTTTTGCTAGCGGCATCAGCGCATCCAATGAGCAGTTCTTC; CDR3aa: CASSFASGISASNEQFF
v_gene: TRBV9; j_gene: TRBJ1-4; abundance: few; d_gene: .; CDR3nt: TGTGCCAGCAGCGACGGGGTATTAAATGAAAAACTGTTTTTT; CDR3aa: CASSDGVLNEKLFF
v_gene: TRBV20-1; j_gene: TRBJ1-1; abundance: many; d_gene: TRBD1; CDR3nt: TGCAGTGCTCTCCCGGGGACAGGCAACACTGAAGCTTTCTTT; CDR3aa: CSALPGTGNTEAFF
v_gene: TRBV2; j_gene: TRBJ1-5; abundance: few; d_gene: .; CDR3nt: TGTGCCAGCATTGGCCCAGGGATTGATCAGCCCCAGCATTTT; CDR3aa: CASIGPGIDQPQHF
v_gene: TRBV7-3; j_gene: TRBJ2-1; abundance: many; d_gene: TRBD2; CDR3nt: TGTGCCAGCAGCGTAAGGGGACTAGCGGCAGGTGACAATGAGCAGTTCTTC; CDR3aa: CASSVRGLAAGDNEQFF
v_gene: TRBV7-8; j_gene: TRBJ2-5; abundance: many; d_gene: .; CDR3nt: TGTGCCAGCAGCGTCGGATCCCAAGAGACCCAGTACTTC; CDR3aa: CASSVGSQETQYF
v_gene: TRBV25-1; j_gene: TRBJ2-7; abundance: many; d_gene: .; CDR3nt: TGTGCCAGCAGTGACGTAGGGTCTGGACGGCCTTCCTACGAGCAGTACTTC; CDR3aa: CASSDVGSGRPSYEQYF